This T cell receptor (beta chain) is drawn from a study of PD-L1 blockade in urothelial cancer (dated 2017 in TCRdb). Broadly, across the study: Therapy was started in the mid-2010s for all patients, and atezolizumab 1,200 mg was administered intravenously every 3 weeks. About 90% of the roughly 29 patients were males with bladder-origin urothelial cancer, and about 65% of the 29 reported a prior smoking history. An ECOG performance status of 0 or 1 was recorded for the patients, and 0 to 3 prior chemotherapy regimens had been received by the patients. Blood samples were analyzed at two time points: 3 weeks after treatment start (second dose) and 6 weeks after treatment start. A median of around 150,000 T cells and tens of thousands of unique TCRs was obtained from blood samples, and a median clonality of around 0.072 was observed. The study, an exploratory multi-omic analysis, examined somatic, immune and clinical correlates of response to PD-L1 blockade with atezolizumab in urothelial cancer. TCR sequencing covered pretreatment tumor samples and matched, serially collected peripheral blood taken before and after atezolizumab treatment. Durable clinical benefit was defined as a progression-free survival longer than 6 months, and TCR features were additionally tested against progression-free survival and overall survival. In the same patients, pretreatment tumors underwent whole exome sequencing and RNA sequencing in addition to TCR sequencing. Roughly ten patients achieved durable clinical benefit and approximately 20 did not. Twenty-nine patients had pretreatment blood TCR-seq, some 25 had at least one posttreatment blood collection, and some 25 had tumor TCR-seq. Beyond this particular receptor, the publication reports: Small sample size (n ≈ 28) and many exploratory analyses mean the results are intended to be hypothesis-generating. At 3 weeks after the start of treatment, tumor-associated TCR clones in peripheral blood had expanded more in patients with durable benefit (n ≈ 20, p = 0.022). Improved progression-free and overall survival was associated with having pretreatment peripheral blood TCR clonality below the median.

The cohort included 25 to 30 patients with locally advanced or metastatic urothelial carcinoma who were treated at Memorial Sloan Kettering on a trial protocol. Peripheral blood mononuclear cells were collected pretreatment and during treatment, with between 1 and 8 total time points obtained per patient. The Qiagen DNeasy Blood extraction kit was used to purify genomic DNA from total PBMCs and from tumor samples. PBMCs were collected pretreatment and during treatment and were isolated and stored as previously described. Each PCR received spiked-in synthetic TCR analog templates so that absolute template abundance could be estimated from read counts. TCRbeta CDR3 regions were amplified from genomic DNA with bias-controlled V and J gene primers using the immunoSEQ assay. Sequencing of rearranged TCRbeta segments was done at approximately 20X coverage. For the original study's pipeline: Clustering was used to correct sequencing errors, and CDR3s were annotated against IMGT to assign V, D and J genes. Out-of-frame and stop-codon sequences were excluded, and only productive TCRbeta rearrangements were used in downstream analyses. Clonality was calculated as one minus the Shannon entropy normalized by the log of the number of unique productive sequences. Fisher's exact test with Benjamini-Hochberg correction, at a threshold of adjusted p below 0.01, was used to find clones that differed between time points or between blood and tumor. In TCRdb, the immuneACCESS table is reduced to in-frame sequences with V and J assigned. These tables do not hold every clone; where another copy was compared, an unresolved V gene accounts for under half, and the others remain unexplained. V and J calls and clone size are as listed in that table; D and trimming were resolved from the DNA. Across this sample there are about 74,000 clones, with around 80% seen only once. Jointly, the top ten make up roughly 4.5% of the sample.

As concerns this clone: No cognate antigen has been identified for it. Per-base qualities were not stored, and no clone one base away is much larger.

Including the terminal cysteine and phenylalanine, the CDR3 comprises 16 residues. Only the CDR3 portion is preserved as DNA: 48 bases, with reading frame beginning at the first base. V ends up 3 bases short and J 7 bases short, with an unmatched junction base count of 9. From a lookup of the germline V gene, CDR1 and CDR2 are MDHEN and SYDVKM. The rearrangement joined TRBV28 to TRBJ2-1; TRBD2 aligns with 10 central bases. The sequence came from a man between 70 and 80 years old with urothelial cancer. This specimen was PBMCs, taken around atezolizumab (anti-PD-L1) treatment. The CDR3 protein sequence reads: CASSFSGLAGVNEQFF. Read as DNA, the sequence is TGTGCCAGCAGTTTTTCAGGGCTAGCGGGAGTAAATGAGCAGTTCTTC.